The 16 T cell receptor beta chains below come from one sample, sequenced in a study of control samples from healthy donors and cancer patients. This table comes from immunoSEQ multiplex PCR, and its TCRdb copy is limited to in-frame clones, with some not included. This sample has 80,000 to 85,000 clones; around nine tenths occur once, and the top ten carry 5% to 7%. The sequenced sample consisted of blood. These receptors came from a woman aged 45-65 years in good health.

The chain couples TRBV18 to TRBJ2-1; maybe TRBD2 (5 bases). CDR3 length equals 14 residues. V gave up 0 bases and J gave up 9 bases, with 12 bases separating them. CDR1 and CDR2 (germline): KGHSH, LQKENI. The CDR3 coding sequence is TGTGCCAGCTCACCACCGTCGCTAGAGGGTGAGCAGTTCTTC. Protein sequence: CASSPPSLEGEQFF.

The chain joins TRBV6-1 to TRBJ2-3; no definite D call. The CDR3 has 16 residues. The ends were cut back, 3 bases at V and 2 bases at J, with 15 bases in the middle. CDR1 and CDR2 (germline): MNHNS, SASEGT. CDR3 in DNA: TGTGCCAGCAGTGATCTCCCGCCCACAGCCACAGATACGCAGTATTTT. The encoded protein is CASSDLPPTATDTQYF.

In its sample, this clone was seen once. V is TRBV6-6 and J is TRBJ2-1, with D perhaps matching TRBD1 (6 bases). Trimming took off 4 bases at V and 6 bases at J, with 19 bases between the two ends. The CDR3 is 16 amino acids. Germline V lookup: CDR1 MNHNY, CDR2 SVGAGI (reference sequence). The DNA for the CDR3 is TGTGCCAGCAGTTCTGGGGGCCAGGATGCTATCAATGAGCAGTTCTTC. It is translated as CASSSGGQDAINEQFF.

J is TRBJ1-1 and V is TRBV10-2; 7 nucleotides match TRBD1. The CDR3 covers 14 residues. The V and J ends lost 8 bases and 5 bases, in that order; junction bases with no gene match: 11. Germline-derived CDR1 and CDR2 are WSHSY and SAAADI. For the CDR3, the DNA is TGCGCCAGCCGACAAGGGGGCGCGGGGACTGAAGCTTTCTTT. This gives the protein CASRQGGAGTEAFF.

V gene TRBV6-6 combines with J gene TRBJ2-3; the match to TRBD1 covers 9 bases. With V trimmed by 2 bases and J by 5 bases, 2 bases remained unmatched. This CDR3 spans 14 amino acids. Per germline, CDR1 MNHNY and CDR2 SVGAGI (reference sequence). The CDR3 here is CASSYGTGRDTQYF. The DNA of the CDR3 is TGTGCCAGCAGTTACGGGACAGGGCGAGATACGCAGTATTTT.

The chain employs TRBV7-6 and TRBJ1-4; no definite D call. V lost 1 base and J lost 1, with 7 bases in between. The CDR3 covers 15 residues. Germline V gene data show CDR1 as SGHVS and CDR2 as FNYEAQ. The CDR3 DNA is TGTGCCAGCAGCTTAGTCGGTCAAACTAATGAAAAACTGTTTTTT. This gives the protein CASSLVGQTNEKLFF.

This chain connects TRBV9 to TRBJ1-2; D remains unclear. The CDR3 runs to 15 residues. Germline V gene sequence: CDR1 SGDLS, CDR2 YYNGEE. The germline V and J ends were trimmed by 0 bases and 4 bases, with 13 bases remaining between them. The CDR3 reads CASSVGRASAYGYTF. The CDR3 nucleotides read TGTGCCAGCAGCGTAGGGAGGGCTTCGGCCTATGGCTACACCTTC.

The genes are TRBV19 and TRBJ1-6, with TRBD1 identical over 8 bases. CDR1 LNHDA and CDR2 SQIVND come from the germline V gene (reference sequence). The CDR3 loop spans 13 amino acids. J was trimmed by 7 bases and V by 8 bases; bases with no gene match: 4. The CDR3 is CASGTGGNSPLHF. Written as DNA, the CDR3 is TGTGCCAGTGGGACAGGCGGGAATTCACCCCTCCACTTT.

CDR3 in DNA: TGTGCCAGCAGCTTGGAGGGAAAGGAAGGCTACACCTTC. Translated, it gives CASSLEGKEGYTF. The chain couples TRBV5-6 to TRBJ1-2; D gene uncertain. Germline CDR1 reads SGHDT; CDR2 reads YYEEEE. The V end was cut by 0 bases, the J end by 8 bases, with 11 bases between. CDR3 size: 13 residues.

CDR3 DNA sequence: TGTGCCAGCAGCCACGCTCTTGGTTATTCCATATATTTT. Its translation: CASSHALGYSIYF. This sequence joins TRBV3-1 (or the pseudogene TRBV3-2) and TRBJ1-3; no definite D call. The germline gives CDR1 LGHDT, CDR2 YNNKEL (reference sequence). V lost 3 bases and J 11 bases, leaving 14 bases between the germline ends. This CDR3 has 13 residues.

The chain employs TRBV28 and TRBJ1-4; D unresolved. Trimming shortened V by 6 bases and J by 8 bases, and 13 bases separated the two germline ends. Germline CDR1 reads MDHEN; CDR2 reads SYDVKM. The CDR3 has 13 amino acids. CDR3 nucleotide sequence: TGTGCCAGCAGGGCGGAGAAACTAGAAAAACTGTTTTTT. It yields the protein CASRAEKLEKLFF.

The chain has TRBV2 and TRBJ1-2, with D possibly matching TRBD1 (6 bases). Germline values: CDR1 SNHLY, CDR2 FYNNEI. The CDR3 has 15 amino acids. V lost 6 bases, J lost 9 bases, and 23 bases lay in between. CDR3 protein: CASSSNTGAVKSYTF. The CDR3 coding sequence is TGTGCCAGCAGCTCAAATACGGGGGCAGTAAAGAGCTACACCTTC.

The chain links TRBV24-1 to TRBJ2-7; D is undetermined. Germline V gives CDR1 KGHDR, CDR2 SFDVKD. CDR3 size: 13 residues. V gave up 4 bases and J gave up 0 bases, with 6 bases separating them. CDR3 sequence: CATSEVSSYEQYF. The CDR3 region has the DNA TGTGCCACCAGTGAGGTCAGCTCCTACGAGCAGTACTTC.

This sequence joins TRBV7-9 and TRBJ2-7, with D possibly being TRBD1 (6 bases). Germline CDR1 reads SEHNR; CDR2 reads FQNEAQ (reference sequence). The ends were cut back, 1 base at V and 5 bases at J, with 12 bases in the middle. The CDR3 runs 14 residues. The chain's CDR3 is CASSLVDSIDEQYF. In nucleotides, the CDR3 is TGTGCCAGCAGCTTAGTGGACAGCATCGACGAGCAGTACTTC.

This clone was found once. The gene calls are TRBV11-2 and TRBJ1-2; possible D gene TRBD1, 5 bases. Germline V gene data show CDR1 as SGHAT and CDR2 as FQNNGV. V gave up 1 base and J gave up 8 bases, with 17 bases separating them. This CDR3 spans 15 amino acids. Written as DNA, the CDR3 is TGTGCCAGCAGCTTAGGCAGGGTACTGGGAGAGGGCTACACCTTC. This gives the protein CASSLGRVLGEGYTF.

This clone was seen a handful of times. The rearrangement links TRBV2 to TRBJ1-1; D gene unclear. The CDR3 consists of 13 residues. Trimming removed 6 bases at V and 3 bases at J, with 11 bases between. The germline V gene encodes CDR1 SNHLY and CDR2 FYNNEI. CDR3 nucleotide sequence: TGTGCCAGCAGCGCCCTGGAGGACACTGAAGCTTTCTTT. Its translation: CASSALEDTEAFF.